The 16 T cell receptor beta chains presented below share a single source sample, sequenced in a study of T cell repertoires in cytomegalovirus infection. Via MiXCR, TCRdb re-called the reads, giving one row per CDR3 protein. Of roughly 920,000 distinct CDR3 sequences in the sample, approximately 31% were seen once. No antigens are known for them. The sample in question was cultured CD8+ T cells from PBMCs, obtained from culture after CMV antigen stimulation. The receptors stem from a human donor in good health (CMV status not recorded). Some clones in this sample may be carry-over from other donors' samples.

This chain connects TRBV7-9 to TRBJ1-1, with D possibly being TRBD1 (5 bases). The germline CDR1 and CDR2 sequences are SEHNR and FQNEAQ (reference sequence). The CDR3 runs to 13 residues. Trimming stripped 7 bases from V and 5 bases from J, with 14 bases between. The chain's CDR3 is CASNSGRWTEAFF. The CDR3 region has the DNA TGTGCCAGCAACTCAGGGCGGTGGACTGAAGCTTTCTTT.

The V and J genes are TRBV15 and TRBJ1-1; D is perhaps TRBD1 (6 bases). Germline V CDR1 and CDR2: LNHNV, YYDKDF (reference sequence). CDR3 size: 15 residues. The V gene lost 5 bases and the J gene lost 0 bases, with 13 bases spanning the gap. CDR3 bases: TGTGCCACCAGCTCAGGGTGGGACATGAACACTGAAGCTTTCTTT. Protein: CATSSGWDMNTEAFF.

Regarding this clonotype: At one end, the junction sequence differs from germline, possibly due to a read error. The V and J genes are TRBV6-1 and TRBJ1-2; D possibly corresponds to TRBD1 (6 bases). The length of the CDR3 is 15 residues. The germline CDR1 and CDR2 sequences are MNHNS and SASEGT. CDR3 in amino acids: CPSSGVTGFYYGYTF. The CDR3 nucleotides are TGTCCCAGCAGCGGGGTTACAGGGTTTTACTATGGCTACACCTTC.

This clonotype was counted ten times or more. The chain couples TRBV12-3 or TRBV12-4 to TRBJ1-4; 10 bases are shared with TRBD1. The V gene end was trimmed by 6 bases and the J gene end by 5 bases; junction bases not matched to a gene: 15. The CDR3 covers 18 residues. CDR3 bases: TGTGCCAGCAGCTTCGCGGCCGGGACAGGGGCGGGGAATGAAAAACTGTTTTTT. It specifies CASSFAAGTGAGNEKLFF.

The V and J genes are TRBV20-1 and TRBJ2-5; D remains unclear. Germline loops: CDR1 DFQATT, CDR2 SNEGSKA (reference sequence). There are 17 residues in the CDR3. Between the trimmed V and J ends, which lost 2 bases and 4 bases, there was a span of 23 bases. CDR3 DNA sequence: TGCAGTGCTAGACCCCATGCGCCTGATGGTCCCAGAGAGACCCAGTACTTC. This encodes CSARPHAPDGPRETQYF.

This clonotype was counted only a few times. The CDR3 DNA follows: TGTGCCAGTTCCCTGTTCGGGTACCAAGAGACCCAGTACTTC. Translation gives CASSLFGYQETQYF. This sequence joins TRBV6-5 and TRBJ2-5; D remains ambiguous. This CDR3 has 14 amino acids. The V end lost 9 bases, the J end lost 0 bases, and 14 bases lay between the germline ends. Germline CDR1 reads MNHEY; CDR2 reads SVGAGI.

The V and J genes are TRBV19 and TRBJ1-2, with TRBD1 as a possible D gene (6 bases). V lost 4 bases and J lost 5, with 14 bases in between. CDR3 size: 14 residues. The germline gives CDR1 LNHDA, CDR2 SQIVND (reference sequence). For the CDR3, the DNA is TGTGCCAGTAGTACTACAGGGTACGGATATGGCTACACCTTC. It translates to CASSTTGYGYGYTF.

The chain joins TRBV5-1 to TRBJ2-1; 7 bases are shared with TRBD1. CDR1 is SGHRS and CDR2 is YFSETQ in the germline V gene. The CDR3 has 14 residues. After removal of 5 bases from V and 6 bases from J, the junction contained 8 bases not matched to a gene. For the CDR3, the DNA is TGCGCCAGCAGTAAGACAGGGCAGGGCAATGAGCAGTTCTTC. Protein: CASSKTGQGNEQFF.

The V and J genes are TRBV28 and TRBJ1-1, with D tentatively TRBD1 (6 bases). Trimming pared 5 bases from V and 5 bases from J, leaving 18 bases between. Germline CDR1 is MDHEN and CDR2 is SYDVKM. This CDR3 has 15 residues. DNA of the CDR3: TGTGCCAGCAGTCTACAGGTGGGGGCGCGGACTGAAGCTTTCTTT. Translation: CASSLQVGARTEAFF.

This clonotype was counted a single time. The rearrangement links TRBV4-3 to TRBJ2-1; 8 bases are a match to TRBD2. Trimming cost V 11 bases and J 3 bases; bases outside gene matches: 9. The V gene's germline CDR1 is LGHNA and CDR2 YSLEER. This CDR3 spans 14 amino acids. CDR3 nucleotides: TGCGCCTCCTCCGGGACTAGGGACTACAATGAGCAGTTCTTC. Translation: CASSGTRDYNEQFF.

This clonotype has just a few counts. The rearrangement joins TRBV6-6 to TRBJ2-4; D uncertain. V was cut by 7 bases and J by 6 bases, with 7 bases left in between. The CDR3 totals 11 residues. CDR1 and CDR2 from the germline V gene are MNHNY and SVGAGI (reference sequence). CDR3 protein: CASILLNIQYF. Here the CDR3 DNA reads TGTGCCAGCATTTTATTAAACATTCAGTACTTC.

The chain has TRBV9 and TRBJ2-1; D is perhaps TRBD1 or TRBD2 (6 bases each). The CDR3 is 14 amino acids. Trimming left V 0 bases short and J 6 bases short, with 10 bases between. Germline lookup yields CDR1 SGDLS and CDR2 YYNGEE. The CDR3: CASSVEQGGNEQFF. The CDR3 coding sequence is TGTGCCAGCAGCGTAGAACAGGGAGGCAATGAGCAGTTCTTC.

J is TRBJ1-2 and V is TRBV28, with D perhaps TRBD1 (5 bases). The CDR3 runs to 16 residues. Germline lookup yields CDR1 MDHEN and CDR2 SYDVKM. V lost 2 bases and J lost 5, with 18 bases in between. The CDR3 loop is CASSLSSGVVWYGYTF. The CDR3 coding sequence is TGTGCCAGCAGTTTAAGTTCGGGGGTGGTTTGGTATGGCTACACCTTC.

This chain uses TRBV4-2 with TRBJ2-2, with D maybe TRBD2 (6 bases). Germline lookup yields CDR1 LGHNA and CDR2 YNFKEQ. The CDR3 runs 15 residues. V was shortened by 4 bases and J by 0 bases, with 9 bases between the two germline ends. The DNA for the CDR3 is TGTGCCAGCAGCCGCGGGGCCTCGAACACCGGGGAGCTGTTTTTT. Its protein product is CASSRGASNTGELFF.

This clonotype was detected only a few times. The chain recombines TRBV14 with TRBJ1-4; D unclear. This CDR3 is built from 15 residues. Deletions cut 5 bases from V and 0 bases from J, with 10 bases between. CDR1 is SGHDN and CDR2 is FVKESK in the germline V gene. The CDR3: CASSSSQTTNEKLFF. The CDR3 DNA follows: TGTGCCAGCAGCTCCTCACAGACAACTAATGAAAAACTGTTTTTT.

In this sample, this clonotype turned up a few times. The chain carries TRBV28 and TRBJ2-4, with D hard to call. The V end was cut by 5 bases, the J end by 0 bases, with 5 bases between. The CDR3 has 13 amino acids. Per germline, CDR1 MDHEN and CDR2 SYDVKM. The CDR3 is CASSVLAKNIQYF. The DNA for the CDR3 is TGTGCCAGCAGTGTATTAGCCAAAAACATTCAGTACTTC.